Shown below are 3 T cell receptor beta chains from a single sample sequenced in a study of T cell repertoires in cytomegalovirus infection. TCRdb reprocessed the reads with MiXCR, giving one entry per CDR3 protein. The sample includes fewer than 950,000 distinct CDR3 sequences, about 31% of them seen just once. Antigens of these TCRs are unknown. Here the sequenced sample was cultured CD8+ T cells from PBMCs, taken from culture after CMV antigen stimulation. These receptor sequences come from a human donor in good health (CMV status not recorded). Some clones in this sample may be carry-over from other donors' samples.

This sequence joins TRBV27 and TRBJ1-5; possible D gene TRBD1, 5 bases. In germline, CDR1 is MNHEY, CDR2 SMNVEV (reference sequence). Trimming pared 3 bases from V and 4 bases from J, leaving 19 bases between. The CDR3 sequence is 17 residues long. The CDR3 nucleotides read TGTGCCAGCAGTTTTCGGCCAGGGACGGTTAAAAATCAGCCCCAGCATTTT. Translating it yields CASSFRPGTVKNQPQHF.

V gene TRBV12-3 or TRBV12-4 combines with J gene TRBJ2-1, with D uncertain. CDR3 size: 15 residues. Trimming removed 3 bases from V and 2 bases from J, with 11 bases in between. The CDR3 loop is CASSFAGFTYNEQFF. CDR3 DNA sequence: TGTGCCAGCAGTTTTGCTGGATTTACCTACAATGAGCAGTTCTTC.

The chain joins TRBV10-3 to TRBJ2-3, with D perhaps TRBD1 or TRBD2 (5 bases each). The germline V and J ends were trimmed by 7 bases and 2 bases, with 10 bases remaining between them. The CDR3 consists of 13 residues. Germline lookup yields CDR1 ENHRY and CDR2 SYGVKD. The CDR3: CAITGTTTDTQYF. CDR3 nucleotide sequence: TGTGCCATCACAGGGACCACCACAGATACGCAGTATTTT.